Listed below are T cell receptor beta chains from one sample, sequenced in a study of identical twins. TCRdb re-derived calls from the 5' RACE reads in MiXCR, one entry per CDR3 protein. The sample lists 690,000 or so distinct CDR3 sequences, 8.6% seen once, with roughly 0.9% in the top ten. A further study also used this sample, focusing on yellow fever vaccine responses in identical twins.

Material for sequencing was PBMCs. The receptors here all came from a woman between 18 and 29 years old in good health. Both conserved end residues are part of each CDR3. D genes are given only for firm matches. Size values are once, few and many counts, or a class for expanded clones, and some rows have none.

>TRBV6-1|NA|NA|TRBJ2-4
TGTGCCAGCGTCAGCGGAAAGGGATGGAACATTCAGTACTTC
CASVSGKGWNIQYF
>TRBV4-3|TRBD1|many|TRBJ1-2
TGCGCCAGCAGCCAAGGGACAGGGCTCGGTGGCTACACCTTC
CASSQGTGLGGYTF
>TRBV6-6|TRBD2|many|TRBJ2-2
TGTGCCAGCACCCGAGCGGGAATGAACACCGGGGAGCTGTTTTTT
CASTRAGMNTGELFF
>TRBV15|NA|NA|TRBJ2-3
TGTGCCACCAGCAGAGAAAGGTTCACGCAGTATTTT
CATSRERFTQYF
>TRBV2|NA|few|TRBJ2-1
TGTGCCAGCAATGGCTTCAATGAGCAGTTCTTC
CASNGFNEQFF
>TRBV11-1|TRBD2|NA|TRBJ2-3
TGTGCCAGCAGCTTAGGATCTAGCGGAGTAGCCCTAAACACAGATACGCAGTATTTT
CASSLGSSGVALNTDTQYF
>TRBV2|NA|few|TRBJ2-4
TGTGCCAGCAGTGAAGCGGGGGGTACGGCCAAAAACATTCAGTACTTC
CASSEAGGTAKNIQYF
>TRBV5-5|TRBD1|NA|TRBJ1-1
TGTGCCTCTGGCCGACAGGGTTTGAACACTGAAGCTTTCTTT
CASGRQGLNTEAFF
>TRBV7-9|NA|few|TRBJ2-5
TGTGCCAGCAGCCCCAGATTCGGACCGTCAGGAGAGACCCAGTACTTC
CASSPRFGPSGETQYF
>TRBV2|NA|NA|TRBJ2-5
TGTGCCAGCAGTGAAGCGTCGGGGTTGACCCAGTACTTC
CASSEASGLTQYF